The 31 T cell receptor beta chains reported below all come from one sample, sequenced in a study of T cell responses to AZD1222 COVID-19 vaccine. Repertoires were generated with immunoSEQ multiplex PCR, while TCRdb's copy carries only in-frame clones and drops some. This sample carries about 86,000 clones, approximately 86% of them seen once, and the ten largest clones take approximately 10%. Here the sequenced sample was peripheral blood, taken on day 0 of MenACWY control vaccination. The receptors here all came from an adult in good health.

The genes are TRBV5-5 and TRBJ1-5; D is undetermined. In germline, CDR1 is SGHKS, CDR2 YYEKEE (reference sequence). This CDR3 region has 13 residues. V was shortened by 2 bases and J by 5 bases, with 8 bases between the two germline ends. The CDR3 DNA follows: TGTGCCAGCAGCTTCGCGTCCCATCAGCCCCAGCATTTT. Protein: CASSFASHQPQHF.

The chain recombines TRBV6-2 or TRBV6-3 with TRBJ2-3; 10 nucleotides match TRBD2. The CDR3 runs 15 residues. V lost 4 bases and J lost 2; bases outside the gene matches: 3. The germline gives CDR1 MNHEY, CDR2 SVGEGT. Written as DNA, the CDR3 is TGTGCCAGCAGTTTTAGCGGGGGGTACACAGATACGCAGTATTTT. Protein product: CASSFSGGYTDTQYF.

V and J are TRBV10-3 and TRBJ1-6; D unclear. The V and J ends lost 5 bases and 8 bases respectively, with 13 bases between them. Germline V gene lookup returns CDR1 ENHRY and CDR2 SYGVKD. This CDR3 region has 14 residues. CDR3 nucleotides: TGTGCCATCAGTCGGTCCCTGGACGATTCACCCCTCCACTTT. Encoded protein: CAISRSLDDSPLHF.

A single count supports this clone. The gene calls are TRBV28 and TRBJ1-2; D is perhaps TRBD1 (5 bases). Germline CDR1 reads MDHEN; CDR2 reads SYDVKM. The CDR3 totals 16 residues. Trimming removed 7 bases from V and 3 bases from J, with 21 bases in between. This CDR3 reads CASNPVDFAGDYGYTF. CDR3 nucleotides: TGTGCCAGCAACCCCGTAGACTTCGCGGGGGACTATGGCTACACCTTC.

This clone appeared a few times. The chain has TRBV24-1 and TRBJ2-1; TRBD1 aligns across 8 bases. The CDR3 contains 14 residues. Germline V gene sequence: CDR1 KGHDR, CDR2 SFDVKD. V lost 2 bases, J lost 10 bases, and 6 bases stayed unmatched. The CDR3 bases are TGTGCCACCAGTGATTGGACAGGGACGGGCGAGCAGTTCTTC. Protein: CATSDWTGTGEQFF.

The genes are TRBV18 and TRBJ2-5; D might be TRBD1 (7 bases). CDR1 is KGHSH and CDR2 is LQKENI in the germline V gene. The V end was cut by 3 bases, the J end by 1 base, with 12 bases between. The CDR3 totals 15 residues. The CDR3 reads CASSPWQGGQETQYF. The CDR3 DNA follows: TGTGCCAGCTCACCCTGGCAGGGGGGCCAAGAGACCCAGTACTTC. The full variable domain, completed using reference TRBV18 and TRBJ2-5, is NAGVMQNPRHLVRRRGQEARLRCSPMKGHSHVYWYRQLPEEGLKFMVYLQKENIIDESGMPKERFSAEFPKEGPSILRIQQVVRGDSAAYFCASSPWQGGQETQYFGPGTRLLVL.

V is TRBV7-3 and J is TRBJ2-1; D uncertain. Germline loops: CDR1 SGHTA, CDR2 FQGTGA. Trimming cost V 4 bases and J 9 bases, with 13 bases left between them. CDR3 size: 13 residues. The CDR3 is CASSWVPTGEQFF. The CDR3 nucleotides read TGTGCCAGCAGCTGGGTCCCTACGGGTGAGCAGTTCTTC.

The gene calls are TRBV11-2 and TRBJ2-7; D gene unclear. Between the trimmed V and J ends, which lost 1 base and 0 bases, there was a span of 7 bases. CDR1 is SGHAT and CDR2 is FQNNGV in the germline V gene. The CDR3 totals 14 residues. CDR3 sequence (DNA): TGTGCCAGCAGCTTAGGCCAGATCTCCTACGAGCAGTACTTC. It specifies CASSLGQISYEQYF. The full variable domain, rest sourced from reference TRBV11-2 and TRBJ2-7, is EAGVAQSPRYKIIEKRQSVAFWCNPISGHATLYWYQQILGQGPKLLIQFQNNGVVDDSQLPKDRFSAERLKGVDSTLKIQPAKLEDSAVYLCASSLGQISYEQYFGPGTRLTVT.

CDR3 in amino acids: CSVEERGPSYGYTF. The CDR3 region has the DNA TGCAGCGTTGAAGAGCGGGGGCCCTCTTATGGCTACACCTTC. This rearrangement joins TRBV29-1 to TRBJ1-2; D might be TRBD1 (6 bases). This CDR3 has 14 residues. V gave up 0 bases and J gave up 5 bases, with 13 bases separating them. Germline loops: CDR1 SQVTM, CDR2 ANQGSEA.

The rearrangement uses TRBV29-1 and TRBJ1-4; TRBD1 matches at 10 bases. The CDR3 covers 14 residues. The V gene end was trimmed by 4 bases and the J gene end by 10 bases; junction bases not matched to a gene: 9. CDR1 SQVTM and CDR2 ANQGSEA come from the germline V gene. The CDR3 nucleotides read TGCAGCGTTGTTGAGACAGGGGGCAATAGAAAACTGTTTTTT. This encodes CSVVETGGNRKLFF.

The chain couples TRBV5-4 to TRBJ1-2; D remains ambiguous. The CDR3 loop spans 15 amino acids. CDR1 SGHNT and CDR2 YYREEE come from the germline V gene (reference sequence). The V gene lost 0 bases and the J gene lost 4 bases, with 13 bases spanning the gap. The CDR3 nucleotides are TGTGCCAGCAGCTTGGGGGCCTCAGTGTCCTATGGCTACACCTTC. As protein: CASSLGASVSYGYTF.

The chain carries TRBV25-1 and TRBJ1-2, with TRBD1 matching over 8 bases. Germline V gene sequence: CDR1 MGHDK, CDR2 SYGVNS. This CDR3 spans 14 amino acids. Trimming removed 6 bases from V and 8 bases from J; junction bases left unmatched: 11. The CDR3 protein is CASRETGDNWGYTF. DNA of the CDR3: TGTGCCAGCAGGGAGACAGGGGATAATTGGGGCTACACCTTC.

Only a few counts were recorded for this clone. The CDR3 sequence is CAWSDPPNQPQHF. CDR3 sequence (DNA): TGTGCCTGGAGTGACCCCCCCAATCAGCCCCAGCATTTT. The chain carries TRBV30 and TRBJ1-5, with unresolved D. The CDR3 extends over 13 amino acids. CDR1 is GTSNPN, CDR2 SVGIG, per germline (reference sequence). The V end was cut by 1 base, the J end by 3 bases, with 7 bases between.

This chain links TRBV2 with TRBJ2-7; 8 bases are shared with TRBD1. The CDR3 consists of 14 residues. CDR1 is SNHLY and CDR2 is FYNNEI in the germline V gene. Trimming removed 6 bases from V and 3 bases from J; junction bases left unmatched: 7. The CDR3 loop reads CASRRTGSGYEQYF. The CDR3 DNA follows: TGTGCCAGCAGGCGGACAGGGTCCGGCTACGAGCAGTACTTC.

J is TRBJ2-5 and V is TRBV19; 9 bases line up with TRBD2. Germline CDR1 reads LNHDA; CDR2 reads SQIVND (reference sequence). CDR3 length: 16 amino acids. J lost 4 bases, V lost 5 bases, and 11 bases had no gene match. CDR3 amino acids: CASSQNGGGAVETQYF. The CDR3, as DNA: TGTGCCAGTAGTCAGAATGGCGGGGGGGCGGTAGAGACCCAGTACTTC.

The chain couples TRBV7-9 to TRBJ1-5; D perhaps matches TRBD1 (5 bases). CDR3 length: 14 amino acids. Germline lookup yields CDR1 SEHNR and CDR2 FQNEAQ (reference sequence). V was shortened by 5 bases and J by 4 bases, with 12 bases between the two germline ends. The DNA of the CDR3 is TGTGCCAGCAGCCCCGGGACCGAGAATCAGCCCCAGCATTTT. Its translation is CASSPGTENQPQHF. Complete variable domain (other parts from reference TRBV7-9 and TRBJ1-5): DTGVSQNPRHKITKRGQNVTFRCDPISEHNRLYWYRQTLGQGPEFLTYFQNEAQLEKSRLLSDRFSAERPKGSFSTLEIQRTEQGDSAMYLCASSPGTENQPQHFGDGTRLSIL.

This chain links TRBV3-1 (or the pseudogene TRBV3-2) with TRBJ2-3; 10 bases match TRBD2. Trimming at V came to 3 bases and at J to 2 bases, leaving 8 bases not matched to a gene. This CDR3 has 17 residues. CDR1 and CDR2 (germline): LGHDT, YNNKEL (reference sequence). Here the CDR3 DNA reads TGTGCCAGCAGCCAGAGCGGGGGGGCCCCCCCCACAGATACGCAGTATTTT. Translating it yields CASSQSGGAPPTDTQYF.

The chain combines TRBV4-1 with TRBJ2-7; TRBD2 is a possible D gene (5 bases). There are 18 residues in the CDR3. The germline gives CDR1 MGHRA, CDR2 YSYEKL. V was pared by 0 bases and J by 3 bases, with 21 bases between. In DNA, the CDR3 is TGCGCCAGCAGCCAAGACCCCAACCAACTAGTATCGAGCTACGAGCAGTACTTC. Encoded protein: CASSQDPNQLVSSYEQYF.

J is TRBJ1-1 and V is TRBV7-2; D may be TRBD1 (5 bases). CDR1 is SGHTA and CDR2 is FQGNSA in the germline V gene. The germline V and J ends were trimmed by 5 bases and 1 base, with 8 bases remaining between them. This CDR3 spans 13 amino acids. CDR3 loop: CASSPTANTEAFF. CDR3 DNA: TGTGCCAGCAGCCCGACAGCGAACACTGAAGCTTTCTTT.

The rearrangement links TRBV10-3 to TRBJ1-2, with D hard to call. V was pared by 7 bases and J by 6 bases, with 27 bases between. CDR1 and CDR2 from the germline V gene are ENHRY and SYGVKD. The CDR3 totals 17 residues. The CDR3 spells CAITSTLLEGTINGYTF. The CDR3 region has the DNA TGTGCCATCACCTCTACCTTGTTGGAGGGAACTATTAATGGCTACACCTTC.

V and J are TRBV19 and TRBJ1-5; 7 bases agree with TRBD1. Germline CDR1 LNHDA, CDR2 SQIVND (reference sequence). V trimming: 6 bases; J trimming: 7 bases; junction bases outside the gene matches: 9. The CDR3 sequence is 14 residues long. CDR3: CASRKQGQGQPQHF. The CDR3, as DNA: TGTGCCAGTAGGAAACAGGGGCAGGGGCAGCCCCAGCATTTT.

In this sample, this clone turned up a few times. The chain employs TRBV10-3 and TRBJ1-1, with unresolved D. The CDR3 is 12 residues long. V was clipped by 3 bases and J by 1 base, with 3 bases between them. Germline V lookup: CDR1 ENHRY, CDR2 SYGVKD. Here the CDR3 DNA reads TGTGCCATCAGTGAAGGGAACACTGAAGCTTTCTTT. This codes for CAISEGNTEAFF.

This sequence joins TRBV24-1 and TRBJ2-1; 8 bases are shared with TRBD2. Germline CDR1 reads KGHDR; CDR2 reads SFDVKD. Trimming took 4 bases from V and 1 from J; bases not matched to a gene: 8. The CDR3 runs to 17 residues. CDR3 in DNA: TGTGCCACCAGTGACCCAGTTGGCGGGGGGTCCTACAATGAGCAGTTCTTC. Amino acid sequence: CATSDPVGGGSYNEQFF.

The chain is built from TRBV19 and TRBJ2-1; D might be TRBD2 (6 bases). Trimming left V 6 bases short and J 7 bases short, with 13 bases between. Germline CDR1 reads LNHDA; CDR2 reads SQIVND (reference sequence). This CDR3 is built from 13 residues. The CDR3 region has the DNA TGTGCCAGTAGAATTGGCGGGGTTAATGAGCAGTTCTTC. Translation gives CASRIGGVNEQFF.

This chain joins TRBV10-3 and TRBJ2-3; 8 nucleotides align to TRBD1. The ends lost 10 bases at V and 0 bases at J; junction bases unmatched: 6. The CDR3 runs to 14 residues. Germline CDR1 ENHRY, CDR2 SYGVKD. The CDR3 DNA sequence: TGTGCCAGCGCCCGACAGGGGAGCACAGATACGCAGTATTTT. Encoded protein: CASARQGSTDTQYF.

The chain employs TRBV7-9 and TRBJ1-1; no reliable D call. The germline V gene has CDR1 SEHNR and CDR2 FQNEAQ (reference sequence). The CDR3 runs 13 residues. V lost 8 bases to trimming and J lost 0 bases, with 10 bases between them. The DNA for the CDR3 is TGTGCCAGCCTGTTGGAGATGAACACTGAAGCTTTCTTT. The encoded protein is CASLLEMNTEAFF.

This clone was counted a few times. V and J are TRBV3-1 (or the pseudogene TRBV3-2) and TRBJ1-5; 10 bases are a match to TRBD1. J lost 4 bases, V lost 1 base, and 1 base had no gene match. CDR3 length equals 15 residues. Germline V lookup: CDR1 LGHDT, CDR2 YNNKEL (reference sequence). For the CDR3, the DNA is TGTGCCAGCAGCCAAGCGGACAGGGGGAATCAGCCCCAGCATTTT. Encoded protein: CASSQADRGNQPQHF.

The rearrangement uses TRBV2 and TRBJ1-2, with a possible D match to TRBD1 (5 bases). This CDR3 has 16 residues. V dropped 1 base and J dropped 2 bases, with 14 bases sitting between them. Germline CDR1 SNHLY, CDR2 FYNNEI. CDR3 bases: TGTGCCAGCAGTGAAGAGTCGGGGCGAAGGAACTATGGCTACACCTTC. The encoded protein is CASSEESGRRNYGYTF.

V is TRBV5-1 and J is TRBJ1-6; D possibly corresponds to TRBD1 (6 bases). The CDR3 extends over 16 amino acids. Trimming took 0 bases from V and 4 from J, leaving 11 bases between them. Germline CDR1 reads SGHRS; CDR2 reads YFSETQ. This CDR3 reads CASSLVQGQYNSPLHF. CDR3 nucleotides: TGCGCCAGCAGCTTGGTACAGGGCCAATATAATTCACCCCTCCACTTT. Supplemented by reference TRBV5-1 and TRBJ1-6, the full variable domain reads KAGVTQTPRYLIKTRGQQVTLSCSPISGHRSVSWYQQTPGQGLQFLFEYFSETQRNKGNFPGRFSGRQFSNSRSEMNVSTLELGDSALYLCASSLVQGQYNSPLHFGNGTRLTVT.

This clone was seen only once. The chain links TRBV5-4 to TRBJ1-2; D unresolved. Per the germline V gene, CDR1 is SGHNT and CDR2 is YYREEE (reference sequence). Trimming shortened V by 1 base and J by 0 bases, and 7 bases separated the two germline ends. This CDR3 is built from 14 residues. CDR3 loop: CASSLWLANYGYTF. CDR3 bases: TGTGCCAGCAGCTTGTGGCTTGCTAACTATGGCTACACCTTC.

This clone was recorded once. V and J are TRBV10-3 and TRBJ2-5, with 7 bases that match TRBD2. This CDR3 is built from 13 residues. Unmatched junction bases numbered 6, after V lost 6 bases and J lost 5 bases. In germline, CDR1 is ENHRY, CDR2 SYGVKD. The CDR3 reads CAISGTIRETQYF. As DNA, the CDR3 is TGTGCCATCAGCGGGACTATTCGGGAGACCCAGTACTTC.